This T cell receptor (beta chain) was sequenced in a study of T cell repertoires in cytomegalovirus infection. Overall study: Public TCR beta signature analysis indicated the presence of both CMV infection and matching HLA type. Study-level points and caveats: Individuals carrying CMV plus the relevant HLA were identified by cumulative frequency of public TCR beta families.

TCRdb independently ran MiXCR on the reads; one entry per CDR3 protein. Of 90,000 to 120,000 distinct CDR3 sequences listed, around a quarter are singletons. Germline CDR1 and CDR2: DFQATT and SNEGSKA (reference sequence). Trimming removed 5 bases at V and 5 bases at J, with 18 bases between. CDR3 length equals 14 residues. As for this clonotype: Its antigen is not identified.

This receptor was obtained from a human donor in good health (CMV status not recorded). Some clones in this sample may be carry-over from other donors' samples. V gene TRBV20-1 combines with J gene TRBJ2-5; no firm D call. Sequencing was performed on CD8+ T cells from PBMCs. As DNA, the CDR3 is TGCAGTGCTTGGCCCGACTGGCGCGGCGAGACCCAGTACTTC. This encodes CSAWPDWRGETQYF.